Here is one T cell receptor (beta chain) with its context. The sample comes from a study of blood T cell repertoires in COVID-19. Study details: Samples taken during acute and convalescent COVID-19 were collected in the United States, Italy and Spain.

V lost 6 bases, J lost 0 bases, and 4 bases stayed unmatched. Germline V gene sequence: CDR1 SEHNR, CDR2 FQNEAQ (reference sequence). This CDR3 comprises 14 residues. TCRdb's copy holds only in-frame clones and misses some; the assay was immunoSEQ multiplex PCR. The sample has more than 110,000 clones, roughly 85% seen once; the top ten hold about 4.1%. The receptor was derived from a man aged 45-60 years who had recovered from COVID-19. The chain combines TRBV7-9 with TRBJ1-1; 7 bases map to TRBD1. The sample taken for sequencing was PBMCs or T cells enriched from blood (not recorded which). The CDR3 nucleotides are TGTGCCAGCAGGTCGGACAGGCTGAACACTGAAGCTTTCTTT. It is translated as CASRSDRLNTEAFF.